This T cell receptor (beta chain) was captured in a study of shared clonotypes between healthy human individuals. General observations from the study: Donor scarcity curtailed the genetic and exposure-history diversity represented herein.

Remarks on this clone: Its specificity is unknown.

It was across several immunoSEQ plates that each subset's genomic DNA was evenly split. Original data processing: Owing to the provision of junction-only sequences devoid of quality scores by immunoSEQ, filtering differed. TCRdb's copy holds only in-frame clones and misses some; the assay was immunoSEQ multiplex PCR. V and J calls and clone size are as listed in that table; D and trimming were resolved from the DNA. This sample has 450,000 to 500,000 clones, with about 79% found just once. Each donor was a Caucasian adult residing in Nashville, Tennessee. CDR3 length equals 21 residues. V and J are TRBV21-1 and TRBJ2-6; whether TRBD1, the table's D call, matches the DNA was not checked. TRBV21-1 is reported as a pseudogene. Input material: PBMCs. The TCR comes from a middle-aged woman in good health. Some clones in this sample may be carry-over from other donors' samples. The DNA of the CDR3 is TGTGCCAGCAGCAACCTTAAACTTCGGTCGGGACAATCCTCTGGGGCCAACGTCCTGACTTTC. This encodes CASSNLKLRSGQSSGANVLTF.